This T cell receptor (beta chain) was retrieved from a study of CD8 T cells in Susac syndrome. Study in general: Sequenced Susac syndrome patients included about six with clinically active disease and under 10 in remission.

Study findings and constraints: The CD4+ T cell repertoires that were profiled in Susac syndrome showed no clonal expansion.

Details on this clonotype: Its target is not known.

Reverse transcription used about 0.45 to 1 ug RNA and random hexamers. Amplification of TCR beta CDR3 by immunoSEQ multiplex PCR spanned 54 Vbeta and 13 Jbeta. TCRdb re-called the immunoSEQ multiplex PCR reads through MiXCR, storing one row per CDR3 protein. The table has roughly 200,000 distinct CDR3 sequences, about 93% seen once. Trimming left V 1 base short and J 4 bases short, with 20 bases between. CDR3 length: 16 amino acids. Per the germline V gene, CDR1 is DFQATT and CDR2 is SNEGSKA (reference sequence). Sequenced sample: CD4+ T cells from PBMCs. The receptor comes from a human donor with Susac syndrome. The chain uses TRBV20-1 and TRBJ2-7; the D gene is possibly TRBD1 (6 bases). The CDR3 loop is CSARAIGAGEWYEQYF. CDR3 bases: TGCAGTGCTAGAGCCATTGGGGCAGGGGAGTGGTACGAGCAGTACTTC.